This TCR beta chain was recorded in a study of beta chain features in type 1 diabetes. Study-level information: What patients shared with healthy donors was a similar profile of age, gender and cell yields. Findings and caveats of the study: Within the patient group, naive, central memory and Treg TCRB repertoires appeared more similar to each other than within healthy donors.

The authors reverse transcribed all of the isolated RNA, so sequencing captured expressed TCRB transcripts. Average reads for naive, central memory and regulatory T cell samples were about 3.57 million. Assay: immunoSEQ multiplex PCR; the TCRdb copy retains only in-frame clones and omits some. The sample carries hundreds of thousands of clones, 30% recorded once. CDR3 length: 14 residues. The germline gives CDR1 MGHDK, CDR2 SYGVNS. V lost 6 bases, J lost 2 bases, and 7 bases stayed unmatched. On this clone: What it recognizes is unknown.

The receptor's source is a man younger than 30 in good health. The sequencing sample was made of naive CD4+ T cells from blood. The chain uses TRBV25-1 and TRBJ2-7; 7 bases fit TRBD2. The CDR3 coding sequence is TGTGCCAGCAGACCTAGCGGATTCACCTACGAGCAGTACTTC. Its protein product is CASRPSGFTYEQYF.